This passage covers 13 T cell receptor beta chains from one sample sequenced in a study of STAT5B mutations in CD4+ large granular lymphocyte leukemia. Using immunoSEQ multiplex PCR, the repertoire was profiled, and TCRdb retains in-frame clones only, with some absent. The repertoire holds 35,000 to 40,000 clones, with 70% to 80% as singletons. The sample was CD4+ T cells from blood buffy coats. Receptors were obtained from a human donor in good health.

This chain links TRBV27 with TRBJ2-5, with D uncertain. The CDR3 covers 12 residues. Looked up from germline, CDR1 is MNHEY and CDR2 is SMNVEV (reference sequence). V was trimmed by 0 bases and J by 4 bases, leaving 3 bases between them. CDR3 protein: CASSLSGETQYF. In DNA, the CDR3 is TGTGCCAGCAGTTTATCGGGAGAGACCCAGTACTTC.

The chain recombines TRBV7-2 with TRBJ2-5; D gene ambiguous. The ends were cut back, 2 bases at V and 2 bases at J, with 9 bases in the middle. Germline CDR1 reads SGHTA; CDR2 reads FQGNSA. The CDR3 has 14 residues. CDR3 sequence (DNA): TGTGCCAGCAGCTTATACATCGGGCAAGAGACCCAGTACTTC. It encodes CASSLYIGQETQYF.

The CDR3, as DNA: TGTGCCAGCAGTTCCACCCTAGGAGGGTCTACCGGCTACACCTTC. It codes for CASSSTLGGSTGYTF. The rearrangement links TRBV6-6 to TRBJ1-2; no definite D call. Trimming pared 4 bases from V and 8 bases from J, leaving 20 bases between. Germline values: CDR1 MNHNY, CDR2 SVGAGI (reference sequence). CDR3 length: 15 amino acids.

This clone was detected only a few times. The chain has TRBV5-4 and TRBJ1-5; maybe TRBD1 (6 bases). CDR3 length: 15 amino acids. Trimming removed 0 bases at V and 2 bases at J, with 9 bases between. Germline V CDR1 and CDR2: SGHNT, YYREEE (reference sequence). The CDR3: CASSLGAGGNQPQHF. CDR3 nucleotide sequence: TGTGCCAGCAGCTTGGGGGCAGGGGGCAATCAGCCCCAGCATTTT.

This sequence joins TRBV5-1 and TRBJ2-2; 8 nucleotides match TRBD1. This CDR3 spans 16 amino acids. The trim removed 9 bases at V and 7 bases at J, leaving 17 bases unmatched. CDR1 is SGHRS and CDR2 is YFSETQ in the germline V gene. CDR3 loop: CATRGSAGGLHGELFF. CDR3 nucleotide sequence: TGCGCCACCCGCGGTTCGGCAGGGGGCTTGCACGGGGAGCTGTTTTTT. The complete variable domain, with remaining parts taken from reference TRBV5-1 and TRBJ2-2, reads KAGVTQTPRYLIKTRGQQVTLSCSPISGHRSVSWYQQTPGQGLQFLFEYFSETQRNKGNFPGRFSGRQFSNSRSEMNVSTLELGDSALYLCATRGSAGGLHGELFFGEGSRLTVL.

This chain joins TRBV19 and TRBJ1-2, with a tentative D call TRBD1 (5 bases). The CDR3 is 14 residues long. Trimming took 1 base from V and 7 from J, leaving 13 bases between them. From germline, CDR1 is LNHDA and CDR2 SQIVND (reference sequence). The CDR3 DNA follows: TGTGCCAGTAGTATAGTAGGGGCGGACCTTGGCTACACCTTC. Translation gives CASSIVGADLGYTF.

This sequence joins TRBV6-6 and TRBJ1-2, with D uncertain. The CDR3 is made up of 15 amino acids. V was trimmed by 2 bases and J by 8 bases, leaving 18 bases between them. Germline V lookup: CDR1 MNHNY, CDR2 SVGAGI (reference sequence). The CDR3 DNA sequence: TGTGCCAGCAGTTACACCCAGACCGAATCCAGAGGCTACACCTTC. It yields the protein CASSYTQTESRGYTF.

V gene TRBV27 combines with J gene TRBJ1-3; D is unclear. Germline CDR1 MNHEY, CDR2 SMNVEV (reference sequence). The length of the CDR3 is 18 residues. V lost 0 bases and J 4 bases, leaving 19 bases between the germline ends. The CDR3 nucleotides read TGTGCCAGCAGTTTATCGATGAGAGGTGGGCTCCGGGGAAACACCATATATTTT. This codes for CASSLSMRGGLRGNTIYF.

The gene calls are TRBV2 and TRBJ1-1; D not certain. The V end was cut by 7 bases, the J end by 3 bases, with 9 bases between. Germline lookup yields CDR1 SNHLY and CDR2 FYNNEI. The CDR3 is made up of 12 amino acids. The DNA of the CDR3 is TGTGCCAGCAAGGAAAGGTACACTGAAGCTTTCTTT. This sequence encodes CASKERYTEAFF.

The chain couples TRBV19 to TRBJ2-1; D might be TRBD1 (6 bases). Germline CDR1 reads LNHDA; CDR2 reads SQIVND (reference sequence). The V end was cut by 4 bases, the J end by 0 bases, with 13 bases between. The CDR3 covers 16 residues. The CDR3 region is CASSTIQGLSYNEQFF. DNA for the CDR3: TGTGCCAGTAGTACTATACAGGGCCTCTCCTACAATGAGCAGTTCTTC.

This clone was picked up one time. The chain carries TRBV10-3 and TRBJ1-4; 7 nucleotides match TRBD1. V was pared by 5 bases and J by 1 base, with 1 base of the junction left unmatched. This CDR3 comprises 14 residues. Germline CDR1 reads ENHRY; CDR2 reads SYGVKD. CDR3 amino acids: CAISTGVTNEKLFF. The CDR3 DNA sequence: TGTGCCATCAGTACAGGGGTAACTAATGAAAAACTGTTTTTT.

V is TRBV9 and J is TRBJ2-7; TRBD2 agrees at 10 bases. The CDR3 is made up of 16 amino acids. Germline CDR1 and CDR2: SGDLS and YYNGEE. The junction had 14 bases not matched to a gene; V was cut back by 4 bases and J by 7 bases. Here the CDR3 reads CASSTRSGGPPQEQYF. In DNA form, the CDR3 reads TGTGCCAGCAGCACCCGTAGCGGGGGGCCACCCCAAGAGCAGTACTTC.

V usage is TRBV7-2 and J usage is TRBJ2-3, with 7 bases fitting TRBD1. V was clipped by 6 bases and J by 2 bases; unmatched bases: 8. This CDR3 is 15 amino acids long. From germline, CDR1 is SGHTA and CDR2 FQGNSA. CDR3 sequence: CASRGPGQNTDTQYF. The CDR3 DNA is TGTGCCAGCAGAGGACCGGGACAGAACACAGATACGCAGTATTTT.